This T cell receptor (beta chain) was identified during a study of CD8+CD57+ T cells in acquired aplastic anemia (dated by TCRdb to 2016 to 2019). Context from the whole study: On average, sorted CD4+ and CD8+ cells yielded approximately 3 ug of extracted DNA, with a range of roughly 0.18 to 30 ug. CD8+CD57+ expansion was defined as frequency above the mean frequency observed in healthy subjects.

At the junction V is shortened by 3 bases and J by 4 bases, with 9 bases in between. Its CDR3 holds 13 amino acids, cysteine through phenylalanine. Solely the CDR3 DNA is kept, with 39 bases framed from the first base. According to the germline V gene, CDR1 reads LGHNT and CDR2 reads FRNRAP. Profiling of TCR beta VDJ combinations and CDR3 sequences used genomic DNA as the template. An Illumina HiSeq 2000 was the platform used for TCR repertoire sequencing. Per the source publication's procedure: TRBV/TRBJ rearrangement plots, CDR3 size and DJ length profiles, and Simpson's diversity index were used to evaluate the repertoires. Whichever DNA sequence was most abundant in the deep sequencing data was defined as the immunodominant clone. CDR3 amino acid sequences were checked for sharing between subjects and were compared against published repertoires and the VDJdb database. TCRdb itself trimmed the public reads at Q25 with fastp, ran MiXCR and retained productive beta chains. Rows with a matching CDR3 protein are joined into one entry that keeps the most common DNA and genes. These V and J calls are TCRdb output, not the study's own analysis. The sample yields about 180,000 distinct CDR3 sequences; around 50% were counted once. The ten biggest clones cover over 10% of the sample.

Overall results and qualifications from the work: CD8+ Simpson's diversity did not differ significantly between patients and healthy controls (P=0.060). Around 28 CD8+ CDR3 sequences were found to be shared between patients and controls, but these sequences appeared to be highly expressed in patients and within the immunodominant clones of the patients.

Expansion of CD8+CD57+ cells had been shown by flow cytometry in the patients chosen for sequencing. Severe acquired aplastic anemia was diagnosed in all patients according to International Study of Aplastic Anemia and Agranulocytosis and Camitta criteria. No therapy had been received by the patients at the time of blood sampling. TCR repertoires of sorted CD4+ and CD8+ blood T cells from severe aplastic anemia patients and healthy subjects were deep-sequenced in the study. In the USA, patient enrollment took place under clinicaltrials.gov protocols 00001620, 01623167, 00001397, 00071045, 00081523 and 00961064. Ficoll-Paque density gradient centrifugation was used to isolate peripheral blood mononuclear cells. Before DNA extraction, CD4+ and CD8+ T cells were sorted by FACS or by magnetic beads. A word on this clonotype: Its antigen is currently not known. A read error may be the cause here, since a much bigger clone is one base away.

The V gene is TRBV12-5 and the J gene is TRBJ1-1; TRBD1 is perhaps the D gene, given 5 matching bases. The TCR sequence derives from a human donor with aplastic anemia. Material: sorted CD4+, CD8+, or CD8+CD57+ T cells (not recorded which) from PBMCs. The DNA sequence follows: TGTGCTAGTGGTTTTCGGGGCGGCACTGAAGCTTTCTTT. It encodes CASGFRGGTEAFF.